This T cell receptor (beta chain) comes out of a study of blood T cell repertoires in COVID-19. At the level of the study: Acute and convalescent COVID-19 samples came from the United States, Italy and Spain. PBMCs, B-cell-depleted T cells, or T cells provided the cDNA or gDNA that made up the material.

Authors' methods: Amplification of reference gene primers provided the estimated nucleated cell counts. Libraries were prepared by immunoSEQ multiplex PCR; TCRdb keeps only in-frame clonotypes and omits some of them. The DNA was the basis for D and trimming; V, J and clone size are from that table. The sample holds about 180,000 clones, 75% to 80% seen once. Unmatched junction bases numbered 7, after V lost 1 base and J lost 6 bases. Germline-derived CDR1 and CDR2 are SEHNR and FQNEAQ (reference sequence). The CDR3 sequence is 15 residues long. The sequencing sample was made of peripheral blood. The chain carries TRBV7-9 and TRBJ1-2; 8 bases fit TRBD1. The TCR sequence derives from a woman in her 70s with acute or convalescent COVID-19. The CDR3 loop is CASSLGSGGSDGYTF. The CDR3, as DNA: TGTGCCAGCAGCTTAGGCTCAGGGGGCTCCGATGGCTACACCTTC.